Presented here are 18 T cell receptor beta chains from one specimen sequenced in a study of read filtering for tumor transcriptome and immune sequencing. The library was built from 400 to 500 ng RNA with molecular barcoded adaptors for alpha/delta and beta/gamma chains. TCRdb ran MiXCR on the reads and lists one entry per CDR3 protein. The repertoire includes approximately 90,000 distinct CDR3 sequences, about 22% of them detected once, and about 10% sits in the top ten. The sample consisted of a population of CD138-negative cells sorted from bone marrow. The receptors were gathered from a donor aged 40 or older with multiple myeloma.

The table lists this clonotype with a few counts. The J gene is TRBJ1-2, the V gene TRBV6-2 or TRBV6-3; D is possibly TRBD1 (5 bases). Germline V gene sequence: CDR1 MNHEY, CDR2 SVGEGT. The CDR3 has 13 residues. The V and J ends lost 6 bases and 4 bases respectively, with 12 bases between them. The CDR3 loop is CASSPGQSYGYTF. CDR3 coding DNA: TGTGCCAGCAGCCCCGGACAAAGCTATGGCTACACCTTC.

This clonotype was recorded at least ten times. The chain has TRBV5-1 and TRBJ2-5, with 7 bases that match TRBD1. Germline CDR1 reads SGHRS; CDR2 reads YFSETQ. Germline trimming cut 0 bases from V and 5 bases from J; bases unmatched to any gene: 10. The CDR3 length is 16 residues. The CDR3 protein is CASSLDRTGAGETQYF. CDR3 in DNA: TGCGCCAGCAGCTTGGATCGTACAGGGGCCGGGGAGACCCAGTACTTC.

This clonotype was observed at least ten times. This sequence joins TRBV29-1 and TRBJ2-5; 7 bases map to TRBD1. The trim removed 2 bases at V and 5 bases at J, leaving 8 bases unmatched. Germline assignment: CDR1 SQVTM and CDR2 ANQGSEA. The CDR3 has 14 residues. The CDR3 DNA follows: TGCAGCGTTGAAAACTACAGGGGAAGGGAGACCCAGTACTTC. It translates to CSVENYRGRETQYF.

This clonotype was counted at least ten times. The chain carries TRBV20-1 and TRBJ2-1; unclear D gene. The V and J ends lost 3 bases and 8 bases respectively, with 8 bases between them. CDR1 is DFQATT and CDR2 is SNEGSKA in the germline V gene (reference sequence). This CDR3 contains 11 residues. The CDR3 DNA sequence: TGCAGTGCTAGTTATAGCCATGAGCAGTTCTTC. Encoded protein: CSASYSHEQFF.

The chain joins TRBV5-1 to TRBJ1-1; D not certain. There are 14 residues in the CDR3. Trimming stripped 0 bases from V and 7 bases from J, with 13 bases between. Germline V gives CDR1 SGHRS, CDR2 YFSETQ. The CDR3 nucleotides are TGCGCCAGCAGCTTGGGGGAAGGGCGCGGTGAAGCTTTCTTT. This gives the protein CASSLGEGRGEAFF.

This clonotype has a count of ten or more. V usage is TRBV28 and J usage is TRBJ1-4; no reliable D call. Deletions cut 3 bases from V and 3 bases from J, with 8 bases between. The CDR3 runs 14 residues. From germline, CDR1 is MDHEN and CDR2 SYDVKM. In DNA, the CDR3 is TGTGCCAGCAGTTTCTGGGGAGCTAATGAAAAACTGTTTTTT. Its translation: CASSFWGANEKLFF.

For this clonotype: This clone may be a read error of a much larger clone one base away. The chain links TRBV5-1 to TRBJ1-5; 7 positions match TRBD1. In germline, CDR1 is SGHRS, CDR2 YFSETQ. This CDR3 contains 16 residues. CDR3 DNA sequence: TGCGCCGGCAGCTTGGGTACAGGGGATAGCAATCAGCCCCAGCATTTT. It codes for CAGSLGTGDSNQPQHF.

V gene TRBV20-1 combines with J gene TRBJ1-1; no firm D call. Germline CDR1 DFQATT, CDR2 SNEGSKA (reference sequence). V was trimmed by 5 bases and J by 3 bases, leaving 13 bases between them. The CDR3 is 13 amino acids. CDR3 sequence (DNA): TGCAGTGCTCCCGATAAGATAGACACTGAAGCTTTCTTT. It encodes CSAPDKIDTEAFF.

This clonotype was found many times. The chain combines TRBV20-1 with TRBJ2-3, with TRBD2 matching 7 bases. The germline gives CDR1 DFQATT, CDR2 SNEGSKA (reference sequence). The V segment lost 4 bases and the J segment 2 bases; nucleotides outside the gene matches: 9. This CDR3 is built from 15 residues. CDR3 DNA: TGCAGTGCTAAACTAGCGAGAGTTAACACAGATACGCAGTATTTT. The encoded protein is CSAKLARVNTDTQYF.

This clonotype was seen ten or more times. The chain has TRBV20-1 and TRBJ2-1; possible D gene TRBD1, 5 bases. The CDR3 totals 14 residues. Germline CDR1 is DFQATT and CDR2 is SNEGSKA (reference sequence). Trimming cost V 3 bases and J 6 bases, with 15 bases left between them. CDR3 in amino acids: CSARVGGRGNEQFF. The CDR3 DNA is TGCAGTGCTAGGGTCGGTGGAAGGGGCAATGAGCAGTTCTTC.

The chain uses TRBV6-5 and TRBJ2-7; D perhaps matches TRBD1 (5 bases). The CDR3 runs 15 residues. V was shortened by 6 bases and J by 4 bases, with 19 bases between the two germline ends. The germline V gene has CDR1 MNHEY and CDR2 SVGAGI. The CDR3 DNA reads TGTGCCAGCAGCAGACCTAGGAAAGGGGATTACGAGCAGTACTTC. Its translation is CASSRPRKGDYEQYF.

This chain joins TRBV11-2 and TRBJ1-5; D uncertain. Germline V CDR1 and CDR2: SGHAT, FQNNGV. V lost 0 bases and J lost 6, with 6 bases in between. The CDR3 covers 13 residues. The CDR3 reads CASSLDWGQPQHF. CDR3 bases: TGTGCCAGCAGCTTAGATTGGGGTCAGCCCCAGCATTTT.

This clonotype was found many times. CDR3 sequence reads: CASGDRINYGYTF. CDR3 in DNA: TGTGCCAGCGGGGACCGAATTAACTATGGCTACACCTTC. V is TRBV2 and J is TRBJ1-2, with D possibly matching TRBD1 (5 bases). Germline-derived CDR1 and CDR2 are SNHLY and FYNNEI. V was pared by 8 bases and J by 1 base, with 11 bases between. CDR3 length: 13 residues.

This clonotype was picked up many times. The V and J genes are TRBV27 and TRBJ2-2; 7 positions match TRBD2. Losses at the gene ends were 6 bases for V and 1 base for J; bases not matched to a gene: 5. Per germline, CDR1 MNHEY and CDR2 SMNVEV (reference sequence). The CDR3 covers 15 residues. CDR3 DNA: TGTGCCAGCAGGAAAGCGGGAATGAACACCGGGGAGCTGTTTTTT. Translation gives CASRKAGMNTGELFF.

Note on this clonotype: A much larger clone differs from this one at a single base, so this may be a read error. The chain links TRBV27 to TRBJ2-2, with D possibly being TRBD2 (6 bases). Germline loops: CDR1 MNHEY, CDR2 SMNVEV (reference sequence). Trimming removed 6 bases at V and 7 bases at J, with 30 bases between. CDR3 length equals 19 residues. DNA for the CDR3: TGTGCCAGCAGGATTCTAGTGCGGAGGGGCCTCTCCGGGGGCGGGGAGCTGTTTTTT. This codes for CASRILVRRGLSGGGELFF.

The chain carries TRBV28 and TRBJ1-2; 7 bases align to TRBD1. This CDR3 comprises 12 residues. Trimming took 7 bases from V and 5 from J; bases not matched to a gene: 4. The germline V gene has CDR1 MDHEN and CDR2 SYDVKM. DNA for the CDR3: TGTGCCAGCACCCGACAGGGTTATGGCTACACCTTC. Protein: CASTRQGYGYTF.

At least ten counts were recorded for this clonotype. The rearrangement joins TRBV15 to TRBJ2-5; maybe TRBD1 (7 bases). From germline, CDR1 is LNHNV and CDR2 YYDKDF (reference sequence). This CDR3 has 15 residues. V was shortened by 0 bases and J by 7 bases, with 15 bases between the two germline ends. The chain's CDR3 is CATSREGRQGGTQYF. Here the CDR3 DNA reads TGTGCCACCAGCAGAGAAGGGAGACAGGGAGGGACCCAGTACTTC. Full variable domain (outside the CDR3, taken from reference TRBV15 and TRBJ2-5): DAMVIQNPRYQVTQFGKPVTLSCSQTLNHNVMYWYQQKSSQAPKLLFHYYDKDFNNEADTPDNFQSRRPNTSFCFLDIRSPGLGDTAMYLCATSREGRQGGTQYFGPGTRLLVL.

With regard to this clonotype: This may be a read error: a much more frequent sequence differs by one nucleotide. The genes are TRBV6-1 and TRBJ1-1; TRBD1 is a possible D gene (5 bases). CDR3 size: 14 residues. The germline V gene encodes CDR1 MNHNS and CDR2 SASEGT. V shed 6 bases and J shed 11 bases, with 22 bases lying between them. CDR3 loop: CASSQLERGGLAFF. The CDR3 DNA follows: TGTGCCAGCAGCCAACTGGAAAGGGGAGGTTTGGCTTTCTTT.